This TCR beta chain was obtained from a study of Graves' ophthalmopathy and Graves' hyperthyroidism. Across the whole study: At the time of initial diagnosis and before any treatment, peripheral blood was collected.

Researchers classed hyperthyroidism as stable given no ophthalmopathy within 18 months of follow-up. Pregnancy or lactation, uncontrolled infections and other autoimmune diseases were grounds for excluding patients. A few counts support this clonotype. The authors amplified TCR beta CDR3 regions, and they did so from RNA transcripts for repertoire sequencing. An initial RT-PCR round employing HTBI primers preceded a second-round multiplex PCR. A single record per CDR3 protein comes from TCRdb applying MiXCR to the multiplex PCR reads. The table records about 16,000 distinct CDR3 sequences, roughly 50% of them present only once. The receptor comes from a woman in her thirties or forties with stable Graves' hyperthyroidism. Sequenced input: peripheral blood.

The CDR3 is CASSYLLAGGSTGELFF. DNA of the CDR3: TGTGCCAGCAGTTACCTCCTAGCGGGAGGATCGACCGGGGAGCTGTTTTTT. This rearrangement joins TRBV6-6 to TRBJ2-2; 11 bases match TRBD2. CDR3 length equals 17 residues. Germline V lookup: CDR1 MNHNY, CDR2 SVGAGI (reference sequence). The junction had 7 bases not matched to a gene; V was cut back by 2 bases and J by 5 bases.